Below, 18 T cell receptor beta chains from the same sample are listed, as sequenced in a study of blood T cell repertoires in COVID-19. The data were produced by immunoSEQ multiplex PCR, yet TCRdb's version contains in-frame clones alone and is incomplete. This sample has roughly 340,000 clones; about nine tenths occur once, and the top ten carry about 6%. Source material: peripheral blood. Source of these receptors: a woman in her forties or fifties with COVID-19, enrolled during active disease.

DNA for the CDR3: TGTGCCAGCGGGAGAGGGCCGGCGACCGGCTACACCTTC. Translation gives CASGRGPATGYTF. This chain connects TRBV13 to TRBJ1-2; D unresolved. The ends were cut back, 8 bases at V and 8 bases at J, with 18 bases in the middle. Per germline, CDR1 PRHDT and CDR2 FYEKMQ (reference sequence). The CDR3 extends over 13 amino acids. The variable domain in full, with the rest retrieved from reference TRBV13 and TRBJ1-2, is AAGVIQSPRHLIKEKRETATLKCYPIPRHDTVYWYQQGPGQDPQFLISFYEKMQSDKGSIPDRFSAQQFSDYHSELNMSSLELGDSALYFCASGRGPATGYTFGSGTRLTVV.

Here the CDR3 reads CASSYASGRGTYNEQFF. The CDR3 DNA reads TGTGCCAGCAGTTACGCTAGCGGGAGGGGCACCTACAATGAGCAGTTCTTC. The chain uses TRBV6-2 or TRBV6-3 and TRBJ2-1; TRBD2 matches 12 bases. J gave up 2 bases and V 2 bases, and 4 bases lay outside the gene matches. The CDR3 consists of 17 residues. Germline loops: CDR1 MNHEY, CDR2 SVGEGT.

J is TRBJ2-7 and V is TRBV15; 7 nucleotides agree with TRBD1. Germline CDR1 LNHNV, CDR2 YYDKDF (reference sequence). The CDR3 spans 16 residues. V lost 2 bases and J lost 3; bases outside the gene matches: 10. The CDR3 DNA is TGTGCCACCAGCAGACAACCAGACAGGGAGAACTACGAGCAGTACTTC. It codes for CATSRQPDRENYEQYF.

The V and J genes are TRBV5-3 and TRBJ2-3; 10 bases line up with TRBD2. TRBV5-3 is an ORF, and what it does is uncertain. The CDR3 consists of 15 residues. The junction had 4 bases not matched to a gene; V was cut back by 4 bases and J by 2 bases. This CDR3 reads CARSLLAGNTDTQYF. DNA of the CDR3: TGTGCCAGAAGCCTACTAGCGGGGAACACAGATACGCAGTATTTT.

The chain joins TRBV19 to TRBJ2-7; 11 positions match TRBD2. CDR3 size: 16 residues. V dropped 1 base and J dropped 1; count of bases not matched to a gene: 3. Germline loops: CDR1 LNHDA, CDR2 SQIVND (reference sequence). The CDR3: CASSIGLAGISYEQYF. The CDR3 DNA sequence: TGTGCCAGTAGTATAGGACTAGCGGGAATTTCCTACGAGCAGTACTTC.

The V gene is TRBV3-1 (or the pseudogene TRBV3-2), the J gene TRBJ1-1; D is uncertain. Per the germline V gene, CDR1 is LGHDT and CDR2 is YNNKEL (reference sequence). V was trimmed by 1 base and J by 0 bases, leaving 6 bases between them. The CDR3 runs 14 residues. For the CDR3, the DNA is TGTGCCAGCAGCCAAGGGCAGATGAACACTGAAGCTTTCTTT. Translated: CASSQGQMNTEAFF.

The rearrangement joins TRBV19 to TRBJ1-2; 8 nucleotides agree with TRBD1. V dropped 3 bases and J dropped 2; count of bases not matched to a gene: 5. The CDR3 runs 15 residues. Germline V lookup: CDR1 LNHDA, CDR2 SQIVND (reference sequence). For the CDR3, the DNA is TGTGCCAGTAGTATCGTAGGGGACAGGAACTATGGCTACACCTTC. Translating it yields CASSIVGDRNYGYTF.

The chain carries TRBV30 and TRBJ2-7; no clear D gene. This CDR3 contains 14 residues. Germline V gene lookup returns CDR1 GTSNPN and CDR2 SVGIG (reference sequence). V was cut by 4 bases and J by 2 bases, with 15 bases left in between. CDR3 DNA sequence: TGTGCCTGGACCAAAGGAGCAGTAGCCTACGAGCAGTACTTC. The encoded protein is CAWTKGAVAYEQYF.

V gene TRBV6-4 combines with J gene TRBJ1-2; 7 nucleotides match TRBD1. From germline, CDR1 is MRHNA and CDR2 SNTAGT. The J segment lost 8 bases and the V segment lost 0 bases, leaving 12 bases of the junction unmatched. The length of the CDR3 is 16 residues. The CDR3 nucleotides are TGTGCCAGCAGTGACTCCAACAGGGGAGGTGCGAAAGGCTACACCTTC. Protein: CASSDSNRGGAKGYTF.

The rearrangement uses TRBV5-6 and TRBJ2-7, with 7 bases matching TRBD2. The junction had 3 bases not matched to a gene; V was cut back by 1 base and J by 2 bases. Germline CDR1 is SGHDT and CDR2 is YYEEEE. The CDR3 has 14 amino acids. The CDR3 nucleotides are TGTGCCAGCAGCTTGTCGCTAGCGGCCTACGAGCAGTACTTC. Translated, it gives CASSLSLAAYEQYF. Full variable domain (rest looked up from reference TRBV5-6 and TRBJ2-7): DAGVTQSPTHLIKTRGQQVTLRCSPKSGHDTVSWYQQALGQGPQFIFQYYEEEERQRGNFPDRFSGHQFPNYSSELNVNALLLGDSALYLCASSLSLAAYEQYFGPGTRLTVT.

The V and J genes are TRBV7-2 and TRBJ2-5, with 9 bases identical to TRBD1. The CDR3 is 16 residues long. V gave up 4 bases and J gave up 4 bases; unmatched junction bases: 10. The V gene's germline CDR1 is SGHTA and CDR2 FQGNSA. The CDR3: CASSSRQGGSRETQYF. Written as DNA, the CDR3 is TGTGCCAGCAGCTCACGACAGGGGGGAAGTAGAGAGACCCAGTACTTC.

The CDR3 nucleotides are TGTGCCTGGGGGACAGGGGTTTCGAACACTGAAGCTTTCTTT. Translation: CAWGTGVSNTEAFF. V usage is TRBV30 and J usage is TRBJ1-1; 10 bases fit TRBD1. CDR3 length equals 14 residues. J lost 1 base, V lost 5 bases, and 4 bases had no gene match. CDR1 is GTSNPN, CDR2 SVGIG, per germline (reference sequence).

As to this clone: The junction does not match germline at one end; this may be a read error. V is TRBV7-7 and J is TRBJ2-1, with a tentative D call TRBD2 (6 bases). Germline CDR1 reads SSHAT; CDR2 reads FNYEAQ (reference sequence). This CDR3 comprises 13 residues. The CDR3 sequence: CASSLGLNNEQFF. In DNA form, the CDR3 reads TGTGCTAGCAGCTTGGGACTTAACAATGAGCAGTTCTTC.

This rearrangement joins TRBV5-8 to TRBJ2-7; TRBD1 matches at 8 bases. CDR3 length: 15 residues. Trimming took 1 base from V and 2 from J; bases not matched to a gene: 5. Germline lookup yields CDR1 SGHTS and CDR2 YDEGEE. DNA of the CDR3: TGTGCCAGCAGCTTGTTCAGGGGGCCTCCCTACGAGCAGTACTTC. As protein: CASSLFRGPPYEQYF.

This clone was recorded once. This chain connects TRBV18 to TRBJ1-1; D might be TRBD1 (5 bases). Trimming cost V 1 base and J 3 bases, with 9 bases left between them. The CDR3 runs to 14 residues. Per germline, CDR1 KGHSH and CDR2 LQKENI. The CDR3 coding sequence is TGTGCCAGCTCACCACTGAAGGGGCACACTGAAGCTTTCTTT. This gives the protein CASSPLKGHTEAFF.

The chain carries TRBV10-2 and TRBJ1-1, with D tentatively TRBD1 (5 bases). Germline-derived CDR1 and CDR2 are WSHSY and SAAADI. Trimming cost V 6 bases and J 0 bases, with 20 bases left between them. The CDR3 is made up of 17 amino acids. CDR3 in DNA: TGCGCCAGCAGACTGCGGGGGGGAATGGGATTGAACACTGAAGCTTTCTTT. Its protein is CASRLRGGMGLNTEAFF.

The rearrangement links TRBV24-1 to TRBJ2-2; 15 positions agree with TRBD2. Unmatched junction bases numbered 12, after V lost 9 bases and J lost 8 bases. Germline CDR1 and CDR2: KGHDR and SFDVKD. The CDR3 is 17 residues long. The CDR3 loop is CATSGKGLAGGGGELFF. The CDR3 DNA follows: TGTGCCACCTCGGGGAAGGGACTAGCGGGAGGAGGAGGGGAGCTGTTTTTT.

V and J are TRBV10-2 and TRBJ1-2, with 8 bases lining up with TRBD1. From germline, CDR1 is WSHSY and CDR2 SAAADI. The CDR3 consists of 14 residues. Unmatched junction bases numbered 6, after V lost 5 bases and J lost 4 bases. The CDR3 loop is CASSLGGQVYGYTF. The DNA for the CDR3 is TGCGCCAGCAGTTTGGGGGGACAGGTCTATGGCTACACCTTC.